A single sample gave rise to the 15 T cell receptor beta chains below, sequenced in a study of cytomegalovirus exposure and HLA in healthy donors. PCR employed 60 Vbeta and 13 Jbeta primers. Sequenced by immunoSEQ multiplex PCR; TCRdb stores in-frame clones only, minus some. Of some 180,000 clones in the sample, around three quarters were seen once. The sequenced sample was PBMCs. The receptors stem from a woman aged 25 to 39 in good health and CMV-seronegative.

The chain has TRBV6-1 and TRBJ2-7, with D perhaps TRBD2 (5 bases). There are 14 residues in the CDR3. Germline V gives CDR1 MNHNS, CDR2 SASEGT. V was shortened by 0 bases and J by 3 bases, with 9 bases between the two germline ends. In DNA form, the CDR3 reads TGTGCCAGCAGTGAAGCGCTTCGGGACTACGAGCAGTACTTC. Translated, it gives CASSEALRDYEQYF.

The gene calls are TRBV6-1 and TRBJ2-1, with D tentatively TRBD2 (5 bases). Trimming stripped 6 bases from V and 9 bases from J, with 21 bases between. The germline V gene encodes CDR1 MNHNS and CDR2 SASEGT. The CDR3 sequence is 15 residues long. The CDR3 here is CASSDRPTTVSEQFF. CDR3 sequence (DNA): TGTGCCAGCAGCGACCGACCGACTACAGTGAGTGAGCAGTTCTTC.

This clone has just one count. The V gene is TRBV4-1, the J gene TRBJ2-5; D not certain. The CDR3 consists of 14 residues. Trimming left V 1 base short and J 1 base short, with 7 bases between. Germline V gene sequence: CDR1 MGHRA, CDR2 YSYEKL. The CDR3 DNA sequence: TGCGCCAGCAGCCAAGGACTGTCCCAAGAGACCCAGTACTTC. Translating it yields CASSQGLSQETQYF.

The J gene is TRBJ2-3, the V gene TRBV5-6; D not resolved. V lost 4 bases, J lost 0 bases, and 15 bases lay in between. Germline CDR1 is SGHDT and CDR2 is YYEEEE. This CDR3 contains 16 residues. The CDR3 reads CASSPSEKSSTDTQYF. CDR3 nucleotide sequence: TGTGCCAGCAGCCCGTCGGAGAAATCTAGCACAGATACGCAGTATTTT.

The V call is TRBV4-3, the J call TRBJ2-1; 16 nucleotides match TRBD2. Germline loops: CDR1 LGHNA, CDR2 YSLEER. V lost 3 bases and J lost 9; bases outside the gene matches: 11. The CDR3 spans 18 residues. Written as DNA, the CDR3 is TGCGCCAGCAGCCAGGGGACTAGCGGGGGGGGACTATTGACTGAGCAGTTCTTC. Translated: CASSQGTSGGGLLTEQFF.

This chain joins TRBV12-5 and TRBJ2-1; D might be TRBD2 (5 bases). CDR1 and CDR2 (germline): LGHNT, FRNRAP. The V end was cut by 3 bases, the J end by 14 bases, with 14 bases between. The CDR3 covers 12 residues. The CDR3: CASGFQSGRKFF. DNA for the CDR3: TGTGCTAGTGGTTTTCAGAGCGGAAGGAAGTTCTTC. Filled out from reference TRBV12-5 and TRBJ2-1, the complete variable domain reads DARVTQTPRHKVTEMGQEVTMRCQPILGHNTVFWYRQTMMQGLELLAYFRNRAPLDDSGMPKDRFSAEMPDATLATLKIQPSEPRDSAVYFCASGFQSGRKFFGPGTRLTVL.

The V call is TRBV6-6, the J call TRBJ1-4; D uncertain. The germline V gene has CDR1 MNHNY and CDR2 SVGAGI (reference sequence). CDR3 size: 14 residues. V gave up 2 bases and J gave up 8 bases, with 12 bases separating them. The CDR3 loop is CASSYTAGNEKLFF. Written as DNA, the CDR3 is TGTGCCAGCAGTTACACCGCGGGAAACGAAAAACTGTTTTTT.

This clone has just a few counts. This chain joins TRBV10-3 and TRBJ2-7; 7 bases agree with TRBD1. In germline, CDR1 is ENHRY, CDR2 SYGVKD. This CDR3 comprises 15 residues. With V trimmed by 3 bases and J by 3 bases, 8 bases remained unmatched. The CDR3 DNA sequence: TGTGCCATCAGTGAAGGGGACAGAGGAGGCTACGAGCAGTACTTC. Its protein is CAISEGDRGGYEQYF.

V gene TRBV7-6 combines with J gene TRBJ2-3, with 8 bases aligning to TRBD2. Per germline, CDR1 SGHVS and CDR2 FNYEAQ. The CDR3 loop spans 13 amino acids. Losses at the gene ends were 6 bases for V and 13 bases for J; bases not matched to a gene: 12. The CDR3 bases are TGTGCCAGCAGATCCGGCCCGGGACTAGTTGAGTATTTT. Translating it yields CASRSGPGLVEYF. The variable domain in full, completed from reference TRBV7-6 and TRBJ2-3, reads GAGVSQSPRYKVTKRGQDVALRCDPISGHVSLYWYRQALGQGPEFLTYFNYEAQQDKSGLPNDRFSAERPEGSISTLTIQRTEQRDSAMYRCASRSGPGLVEYFGPGTRLTVL.

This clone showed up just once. CDR3 nucleotide sequence: TGTGCCAGCAGCTTTCAGGCAGGGCTTAATGAAAAACTGTTTTTT. Residues: CASSFQAGLNEKLFF. The chain employs TRBV7-9 and TRBJ1-4; D may be TRBD1 (5 bases). V dropped 3 bases and J dropped 4 bases, with 12 bases sitting between them. The CDR3 covers 15 residues. Germline loops: CDR1 SEHNR, CDR2 FQNEAQ (reference sequence).

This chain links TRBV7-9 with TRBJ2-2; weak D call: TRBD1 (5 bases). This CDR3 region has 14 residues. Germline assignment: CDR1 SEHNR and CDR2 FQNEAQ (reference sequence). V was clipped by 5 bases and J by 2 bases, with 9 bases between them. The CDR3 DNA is TGTGCCAGCAGCCTCCAGGGAAACACCGGGGAGCTGTTTTTT. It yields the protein CASSLQGNTGELFF.

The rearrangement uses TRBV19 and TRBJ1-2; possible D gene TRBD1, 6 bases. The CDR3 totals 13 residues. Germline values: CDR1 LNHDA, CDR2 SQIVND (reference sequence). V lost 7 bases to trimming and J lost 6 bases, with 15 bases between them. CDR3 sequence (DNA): TGTGCCAGTATAAGAGACAGGTTTGATGGCTACACCTTC. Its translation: CASIRDRFDGYTF.

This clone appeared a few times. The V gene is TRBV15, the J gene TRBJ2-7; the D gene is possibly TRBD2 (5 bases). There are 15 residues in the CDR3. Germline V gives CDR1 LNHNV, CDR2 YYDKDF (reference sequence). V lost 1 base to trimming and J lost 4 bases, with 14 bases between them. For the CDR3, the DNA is TGTGCCACCAGCAGAGGGCGCGGGTCTGGGTACGAGCAGTACTTC. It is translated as CATSRGRGSGYEQYF.

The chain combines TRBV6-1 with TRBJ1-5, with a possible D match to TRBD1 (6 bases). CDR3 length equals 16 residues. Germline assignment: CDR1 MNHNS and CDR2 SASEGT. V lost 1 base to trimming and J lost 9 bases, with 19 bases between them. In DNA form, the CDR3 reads TGTGCCAGCAGTGAAGATTTGTCAGGGGCCGGGTGGCCCCAGCATTTT. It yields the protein CASSEDLSGAGWPQHF.

The CDR3 bases are TGTGCCAGCAGTTTGAGACAGAGCTACGAGCAGTACTTC. Translation gives CASSLRQSYEQYF. The V call is TRBV27, the J call TRBJ2-7; tentatively, D is TRBD1 (5 bases). The CDR3 consists of 13 residues. Germline values: CDR1 MNHEY, CDR2 SMNVEV (reference sequence). V was trimmed by 3 bases and J by 3 bases, leaving 9 bases between them.